The rows below give T cell receptor beta chains drawn from one sample of a study of a mutant IDH1 vaccine in newly diagnosed glioma. TCRdb's copy holds only in-frame clones and misses some; the assay was immunoSEQ multiplex PCR. Among some 60,000 clones, approximately 80% were seen once, and the ten largest hold roughly 5.7%. These TCRs are of unknown antigen specificity. Sample: PBMCs, taken from a glioma patient whose treatment included an IDH1 peptide vaccine. Receptors were obtained from a man aged 50-60 years with glioma. Each CDR3 is given with its conserved first and last residue. D genes are given only for firm matches. The listing skips clone size in some rows; elsewhere it reads once, few, many or a size class.

j_call cdr3_length d_call v_call clone_size cdr3_aa cdr3_nt
TRBJ2-1 15 TRBD2 TRBV5-1 few CASSFSGSAQKEQFF TGCGCCAGCAGCTTTAGCGGGAGCGCCCAGAAGGAGCAGTTCTTC
TRBJ2-1 16 TRBD1 TRBV5-6 once CASSSIQGSSYNEQFF TGTGCCAGCAGCTCGATACAGGGGAGCTCCTACAATGAGCAGTTCTTC
TRBJ1-4 15 . TRBV13 . CASSLKGDQNEKLFF TGTGCCAGCAGCTTAAAGGGGGATCAAAATGAAAAACTGTTTTTT
TRBJ1-4 13 . TRBV6-5 . CASSYSIGEKLFF TGTGCCAGCAGTTACTCGATTGGAGAAAAACTGTTTTTT
TRBJ2-7 15 TRBD1 TRBV19 once CASSIGGQGPYEQYF TGTGCCAGTAGTATAGGTGGACAGGGCCCCTACGAGCAGTACTTC
TRBJ1-4 14 . TRBV15 . CATSIQRAGEKLFF TGTGCCACCAGCATTCAACGGGCGGGGGAAAAACTGTTTTTT
TRBJ2-3 14 . TRBV5-8 . CASSWPGATDTQYF TGTGCCAGCAGCTGGCCGGGCGCCACAGATACGCAGTATTTT
TRBJ2-3 14 . TRBV25-1 . CASSEYFITDTQYF TGTGCCAGCAGTGAATATTTTATCACAGATACGCAGTATTTT
TRBJ2-7 14 . TRBV6-1 . CASSHRDGSYEQYF TGTGCCAGCAGTCACCGGGACGGTTCCTACGAGCAGTACTTC
TRBJ1-2 15 . TRBV5-6 . CASSPGTGLDYGYTF TGTGCCAGCAGCCCCGGGACGGGCTTGGACTATGGCTACACCTTC
TRBJ1-2 13 . TRBV28 medium-sized CASSPSEYYGYTF TGTGCCAGCAGCCCTTCAGAGTACTATGGCTACACCTTC
TRBJ2-7 13 . TRBV6-5 . CASSFGQSYEQYF TGTGCCAGCAGTTTTGGACAGTCCTACGAGCAGTACTTC
TRBJ2-7 15 TRBD1 TRBV19 . CASSPTPGQARRQYF TGTGCCAGTAGTCCGACCCCGGGACAGGCGAGGAGGCAGTACTTC
TRBJ1-4 15 TRBD1 TRBV30 few CAWSPRTGDYEKLFF TGTGCCTGGAGTCCCCGGACAGGGGATTATGAAAAACTGTTTTTT
TRBJ2-7 14 . TRBV7-2 few CASSLGDGTYEQYF TGTGCCAGCAGCTTAGGTGACGGGACCTACGAGCAGTACTTC
TRBJ2-1 14 . TRBV19 . CASSPEGTYNEQFF TGTGCCAGTAGCCCCGAAGGGACCTACAATGAGCAGTTCTTC
TRBJ2-3 14 . TRBV9 . CASSVGGDTDTQYF TGTGCCAGCAGCGTCGGCGGAGACACAGATACGCAGTATTTT
TRBJ1-1 16 TRBD1 TRBV19 . CASSKSRGQGVTKAFF TGTGCCAGTAGTAAATCCCGGGGACAGGGAGTCACTAAAGCTTTCTTT
TRBJ1-1 14 . TRBV12-5 . CASGLVQGNTEAFF TGTGCTAGTGGTTTGGTGCAGGGGAACACTGAAGCTTTCTTT
TRBJ2-7 16 . TRBV5-1 . CASSLEARDPTYEQYF TGCGCCAGCAGCTTGGAGGCCAGGGACCCAACCTACGAGCAGTACTTC
TRBJ2-7 15 . TRBV19 . CASSIDPVHGYEQYF TGTGCCAGTAGTATTGATCCGGTCCACGGGTACGAGCAGTACTTC
TRBJ2-2 13 . TRBV2 few CASSELRTGELFF TGTGCCAGCAGTGAGCTCCGCACCGGGGAGCTGTTTTTT
TRBJ2-7 13 . TRBV7-2 . CASSLEGASGQYF TGTGCCAGCAGCTTAGAAGGGGCTTCGGGGCAGTACTTC
TRBJ1-1 12 . TRBV14 . CASSQHPTEAFF TGTGCCAGCAGCCAACATCCGACAGAAGCTTTCTTT
TRBJ1-1 14 . TRBV27 . CASSFTGGVTEAFF TGTGCCAGCAGTTTCACCGGCGGCGTCACTGAAGCTTTCTTT
TRBJ2-7 13 . TRBV5-5 . CASSFRGSTEQYF TGTGCCAGCAGCTTTCGGGGGTCCACCGAGCAGTACTTC
TRBJ2-7 12 . TRBV7-9 . CASSLSSYEQYF TGTGCCAGCAGCCTGAGCTCCTACGAGCAGTACTTC
TRBJ2-1 12 . TRBV15 . CATRKVNNEQFF TGTGCCACCAGAAAGGTTAACAATGAGCAGTTCTTC
TRBJ2-7 13 TRBD2 TRBV28 . CASLGTIITEQYF TGTGCCAGCTTGGGGACTATAATCACCGAGCAGTACTTC
TRBJ1-5 15 . TRBV7-9 . CASSLEGDINQPQHF TGTGCCAGCAGCTTAGAGGGAGACATCAATCAGCCCCAGCATTTT
TRBJ2-1 14 . TRBV2 . CASSEASPPNEQFF TGTGCCAGCAGTGAAGCTTCACCTCCCAATGAGCAGTTCTTC
TRBJ1-2 14 . TRBV27 . CASSRGGANYGYTF TGTGCCAGCAGCCGAGGTGGGGCTAACTATGGCTACACCTTC